A single sample is the source of the 4 T cell receptor beta chains below, sequenced in a study of regulatory T cells in long-lasting Graves disease. Arm-PCR of CDR3 regions and iRepertoire HTBI primers were the basis on which TCR beta libraries were built. TCRdb processed the multiplex PCR reads anew with MiXCR; each CDR3 protein has one entry. The repertoire consists of roughly 560,000 distinct CDR3 sequences, with about 12% occurring once and the leading ten covering 8% to 10%. This sample's time point: newly diagnosed GD, antithyroid drugs for less than 3 months. Following extraction of RNA from PBMCs, that RNA was used to make the TCR library. The same sample was also studied in work on T cells in Graves' hyperthyroidism and ophthalmopathy.

Sequencing used peripheral blood mononuclear cells (PBMCs), obtained at new diagnosis, from a patient treated with antithyroid drugs. These receptors all stem from a woman aged 25 to 39 with Graves disease.

This clonotype occurred a few times. This likely came from a read error, as a far larger clone is one base away. Here the CDR3 DNA reads TGTGCCAGTAGTATGGATTGGGGTCGCGAGCAGTTCTTC. It is translated as CASSMDWGREQFF. This chain connects TRBV19 to TRBJ2-7; D is unclear. The closer fit of TRBJ2-1 to the DNA end suggests the J call may be wrong. CDR1 is LNHDA, CDR2 SQIVND, per germline (reference sequence). The CDR3 contains 13 residues.

The J gene is TRBJ2-1, the V gene TRBV20-1; D is uncertain. Between the trimmed V and J ends, which lost 0 bases and 10 bases, there was a span of 13 bases. This CDR3 has 13 amino acids. Germline CDR1 is DFQATT and CDR2 is SNEGSKA (reference sequence). CDR3 loop: CSARDTKAWEQFF. CDR3 bases: TGCAGTGCTAGAGATACGAAAGCATGGGAGCAGTTCTTC.

V and J are TRBV28 and TRBJ1-6; weak D call: TRBD1 (6 bases). Per the germline V gene, CDR1 is MDHEN and CDR2 is SYDVKM. The CDR3 length is 14 residues. V was trimmed by 7 bases and J by 8 bases, leaving 15 bases between them. In DNA form, the CDR3 reads TGTGCCAGCACCGGGGGGGCGTTGTATTCACCCCTCCACTTT. This codes for CASTGGALYSPLHF.

This clonotype was seen many times. The rearrangement joins TRBV7-9 to TRBJ2-1; 11 nucleotides match TRBD2. This CDR3 has 16 amino acids. Per germline, CDR1 SEHNR and CDR2 FQNEAQ (reference sequence). The J segment lost 10 bases and the V segment lost 5 bases, leaving 13 bases of the junction unmatched. In nucleotides, the CDR3 is TGTGCCAGCAGCCAGCTAGGACTAGCGGGTTTGGGAGAGCAGTTCTTC. The encoded protein is CASSQLGLAGLGEQFF.